The present T cell receptor beta chain was sequenced within a study of blood T cell repertoires in COVID-19. Study at large: Acute-phase and convalescent COVID-19 samples originated in the United States, Italy and Spain. From T cells, B-cell-depleted T cells, or PBMCs came the material, which was cDNA or gDNA.

Sequencing used immunoSEQ multiplex PCR; TCRdb keeps in-frame clones, though not all of them. The sample lists under 200,000 clones; roughly three quarters were seen once. The CDR3 covers 14 residues. V lost 2 bases and J 8 bases, leaving 12 bases between the germline ends. CDR1 is KGHSH and CDR2 is LQKENI in the germline V gene. This chain uses TRBV18 with TRBJ1-4, with TRBD1 as a possible D gene (5 bases). The sequence was obtained from a woman aged 40 to 50 with COVID-19, enrolled during active disease. The specimen sequenced was peripheral blood. The DNA for the CDR3 is TGTGCCAGCTCACCAGGGGCGCAAGGCGAAAAACTGTTTTTT. Protein sequence: CASSPGAQGEKLFF.